The T cell receptor beta chain under discussion was sequenced for a study of identifying expanded T cells in peripheral blood. As for this clone: Its specificity is not known.

General study findings and limits: Approximately two-week clone count variance significantly increased as total template count grew.

Repertoires were generated with immunoSEQ multiplex PCR, while TCRdb's copy carries only in-frame clones and drops some. The data show 90,000 to 100,000 clones, roughly 90% seen once. This CDR3 has 13 residues. Germline CDR1 reads MNHEY; CDR2 reads SMNVEV (reference sequence). Trimming left V 0 bases short and J 3 bases short, with 6 bases between. The chain joins TRBV27 to TRBJ2-7, with no clear D. This receptor was taken from a person aged 18 to 75 in good health. The source material was blood. The CDR3 sequence is CASSLSLSYEQYF. The CDR3 region has the DNA TGTGCCAGCAGTTTATCACTCAGCTACGAGCAGTACTTC.